This is a list of T cell receptor beta chains from one sample in a study of T and B cells in COVID-19 patients. MiXCR, run by TCRdb on the multiplex PCR reads, gives a single entry per CDR3 protein. The sample contains about 22,000 distinct CDR3 sequences, roughly 29% of which appear only once. Sequenced sample: blood. The receptors were gathered from a human donor who had recovered from COVID-19. Both conserved end residues are part of each CDR3. A D gene is named only where the DNA matches it firmly. Size is stated for part of the rows, as once, few or many counts, or as a class when the clone is expanded.

CDR3aa,CDR3nt,abundance,v_gene,j_gene,d_gene
CASSKGVNTEAFF,TGTGCCAGCAGTAAGGGGGTTAACACTGAAGCTTTCTTT,.,TRBV6-1,TRBJ1-1,.
CASSLALTGNTEAFF,TGTGCCAGCAGCTTAGCCCTTACAGGGAACACTGAAGCTTTCTTT,.,TRBV7-2,TRBJ1-1,.
CASSRRTGAETQYF,TGTGCCAGCAGCCGACGGACAGGCGCAGAGACCCAGTACTTC,medium-sized,TRBV7-6,TRBJ2-5,TRBD1
CASSIPTHGTEAFF,TGTGCCAGTAGTATACCCACCCATGGTACTGAAGCTTTCTTT,.,TRBV19,TRBJ1-1,.
CASSTTGYEQYF,TGTGCCAGCTCAACAACCGGATACGAGCAGTACTTC,.,TRBV18,TRBJ2-7,.
CASSIGLEETQYF,TGTGCCAGTAGTATAGGACTAGAAGAGACCCAGTACTTC,medium-sized,TRBV19,TRBJ2-5,.
CSVDAGRGETQYF,TGCAGCGTTGATGCGGGGAGGGGAGAGACCCAGTACTTC,medium-sized,TRBV29-1,TRBJ2-5,TRBD2
CASSPVARGKANEQFF,TGTGCCAGTAGTCCCGTCGCCAGGGGCAAGGCGAATGAGCAGTTCTTC,medium-sized,TRBV19,TRBJ2-1,.
CASTRTSGTGEQYF,TGTGCCAGCACCCGGACTAGCGGGACTGGCGAGCAGTACTTC,once,TRBV7-2,TRBJ2-7,TRBD2
CASSPGTSGQETQYF,TGTGCCAGCAGCCCCGGGACTAGCGGCCAAGAGACCCAGTACTTC,.,TRBV7-2,TRBJ2-5,TRBD2
CAWSSASYNEQFF,TGTGCCTGGAGTAGCGCCTCCTACAATGAGCAGTTCTTC,.,TRBV30,TRBJ2-1,.
CAISERTSTDTQYF,TGTGCCATCAGTGAAAGGACAAGCACAGATACGCAGTATTTT,.,TRBV10-3,TRBJ2-3,.
CATSILAGSKDTQYF,.,.,TRBV15,TRBJ2-3,.
CASSFNLNTEAFF,TGTGCCAGCAGCTTCAACCTGAACACTGAAGCTTTCTTT,.,TRBV6-5,TRBJ1-1,.
CARSLKRTSPLHF,TGTGCCAGAAGCTTGAAACGAACCTCACCCCTCCACTTT,.,TRBV5-6,TRBJ1-6,.
CASSLSQGRSYEQYF,TGTGCCAGCAGCTTATCCCAGGGCCGCTCCTACGAGCAGTACTTC,.,TRBV5-6,TRBJ2-7,.
CAISGDRERYGYTF,TGTGCCATCAGTGGGGACAGAGAGAGGTATGGCTACACCTTC,few,TRBV6-1,TRBJ1-2,TRBD1
CASSYGDPTGYTF,TGTGCCAGCAGTTACGGGGATCCGACCGGCTACACCTTC,.,TRBV6-5,TRBJ1-2,.
CASSLSYDEKLFF,TGTGCCAGCAGCTTGTCCTATGATGAAAAACTGTTTTTT,.,TRBV5-6,TRBJ1-4,.
CASNIRERHNEQFF,TGTGCCAGCAACATTCGAGAAAGACACAATGAGCAGTTCTTC,.,TRBV12-3/TRBV12-4,TRBJ2-1,.
CASSYSLTGGPGELFF,TGTGCCAGCAGTTACTCATTAACGGGAGGGCCCGGGGAGCTGTTTTTT,.,TRBV6-5,TRBJ2-2,TRBD2
CASSSPGLAGGNEQFF,TGTGCCAGCTCATCCCCGGGACTAGCGGGAGGCAATGAGCAGTTCTTC,.,TRBV18,TRBJ2-1,TRBD2
CASSIGQGLNTEAFF,TGTGCCAGTAGTATCGGACAGGGATTGAACACTGAAGCTTTCTTT,many,TRBV19,TRBJ1-1,TRBD1
CARSLQGQGKTGELFF,TGTGCCAGAAGCTTACAGGGACAGGGCAAAACCGGGGAGCTGTTTTTT,few,TRBV7-4,TRBJ2-2,TRBD1
CATSRDLLATNTGELFF,TGTGCCACCAGCAGAGATCTACTAGCGACGAACACCGGGGAGCTGTTTTTT,medium-sized,TRBV15,TRBJ2-2,TRBD2
CASSLGEGISPLHF,TGCGCCAGCAGCTTGGGAGAGGGTATTTCACCCCTCCACTTT,few,TRBV5-1,TRBJ1-6,.
CASSPTSGTLYGYTF,TGTGCCAGCAGTCCCACCTCCGGGACCCTCTATGGCTACACCTTC,few,TRBV27,TRBJ1-2,.
CASSLRLAGGGEQYF,TGTGCCAGCAGCTTAAGGCTAGCGGGAGGAGGTGAGCAGTACTTC,few,TRBV5-4,TRBJ2-7,TRBD2
CASSFGLETQYF,TGTGCCAGCAGCTTTGGCTTAGAGACCCAGTACTTC,.,TRBV7-9,TRBJ2-5,.
CASRGLAGATYNEQFF,TGTGCCAGTAGAGGGCTAGCGGGGGCCACTTACAATGAGCAGTTCTTC,medium-sized,TRBV19,TRBJ2-1,TRBD2
CASSLAPAGGGLDTQYF,TGTGCCAGCAGCTTAGCCCCGGCCGGGGGGGGATTAGATACGCAGTATTTT,.,TRBV7-2,TRBJ2-3,TRBD2
CASSLPARDKNYGYTF,TGTGCCAGCAGTCTCCCCGCCCGGGACAAGAACTATGGCTACACCTTC,.,TRBV28,TRBJ1-2,.
CASSPGTANNEKLFF,TGTGCCAGCAGCCCCGGGACAGCCAATAATGAAAAACTGTTTTTT,.,TRBV12-3/TRBV12-4,TRBJ1-4,TRBD1
CASSRGGTGVGANVLTF,TGTGCCAGCAGTAGGGGAGGGACAGGGGTCGGGGCCAACGTCCTGACTTTC,once,TRBV12-3/TRBV12-4,TRBJ2-6,TRBD1
CASSLAFSGNTDTQYF,TGTGCCAGCAGTTTAGCGTTTAGCGGGAACACAGATACGCAGTATTTT,.,TRBV12-3/TRBV12-4,TRBJ2-3,TRBD2
CSAARTAGQRPRANTGELFF,TGCAGCGCCGCCAGGACCGCGGGGCAGAGGCCCCGTGCGAACACCGGGGAGCTGTTTTTT,.,TRBV29-1,TRBJ2-2,.
CASSLGHYNEQFF,TGTGCCAGCAGTTTGGGTCACTACAATGAGCAGTTCTTC,few,TRBV27,TRBJ2-1,.
CASSLRGGAEAFF,TGTGCCAGCAGTTTACGTGGGGGGGCTGAAGCTTTCTTT,.,TRBV27,TRBJ1-1,.
CASSYRGGREQFF,TGTGCCAGCAGTTACAGAGGGGGCCGAGAGCAGTTCTTC,.,TRBV6-5,TRBJ2-1,TRBD1
CASSLRTPNTEALF,TGTGCCAGCAGCTTAAGGACACCGAACACTGAAGCTTTGTTT,.,TRBV5-4,TRBJ1-1,.